A single sample is the source of the 24 T cell receptor beta chains below, sequenced in a study of shared clonotypes between healthy human individuals. Produced via immunoSEQ multiplex PCR; TCRdb's table is partial and in-frame only. The data show roughly 1.4 million clones, with 98% to 99% seen just once and approximately 0.38% held by the top ten. Source material: naive CD4+ T cells sorted from blood. Indicated subset: CD45RA+ positively selected. Receptors originate from a man younger than 45 in good health.

This clone was observed once. V usage is TRBV29-1 and J usage is TRBJ2-1; unclear D gene. CDR3 length: 14 residues. Trimming left V 6 bases short and J 0 bases short, with 12 bases between. Germline-derived CDR1 and CDR2 are SQVTM and ANQGSEA. CDR3 loop: CSVRARSSYNEQFF. The CDR3 DNA follows: TGCAGCGTGCGCGCCAGAAGCTCCTACAATGAGCAGTTCTTC.

The gene calls are TRBV6-1 and TRBJ1-5; D is unclear. Trimming took off 2 bases at V and 9 bases at J, with 14 bases between the two ends. The CDR3 loop spans 14 amino acids. Germline V gene data show CDR1 as MNHNS and CDR2 as SASEGT. The CDR3 loop is CASSEFDGVRPQHF. The CDR3 DNA sequence: TGTGCCAGCAGTGAATTTGACGGGGTACGGCCCCAGCATTTT.

The chain has TRBV5-1 and TRBJ2-1, with D perhaps being TRBD1 or TRBD2 (5 bases each). Per the germline V gene, CDR1 is SGHRS and CDR2 is YFSETQ. The V end was cut by 0 bases, the J end by 3 bases, with 19 bases between. The CDR3 is 18 amino acids. CDR3 in amino acids: CASSLGLRMGRVYNEQFF. DNA of the CDR3: TGCGCCAGCAGCTTGGGATTGAGAATGGGACGAGTCTACAATGAGCAGTTCTTC.

The V and J genes are TRBV15 and TRBJ1-1, with D tentatively TRBD1 (6 bases). The CDR3 is 14 amino acids. The germline CDR1 and CDR2 sequences are LNHNV and YYDKDF (reference sequence). V gave up 1 base and J gave up 10 bases, with 16 bases separating them. CDR3 DNA sequence: TGTGCCACCAGCAGAGTATCAGGGGATAGGGTAGCTTTCTTT. The encoded protein is CATSRVSGDRVAFF.

This clone was counted a single time. The chain links TRBV7-9 to TRBJ1-5, with 12 positions matching TRBD1. The CDR3 totals 16 residues. Trimming took 1 base from V and 9 from J; bases not matched to a gene: 7. Germline V CDR1 and CDR2: SEHNR, FQNEAQ (reference sequence). CDR3 nucleotide sequence: TGTGCCAGCAGCTTAGACGGGACAGGGGGCGTAGGGCCCCAGCATTTT. This sequence encodes CASSLDGTGGVGPQHF.

The genes are TRBV14 and TRBJ2-5; 10 bases fit TRBD2. The CDR3 is 17 residues long. The V gene's germline CDR1 is SGHDN and CDR2 FVKESK. The J segment lost 5 bases and the V segment lost 1 base, leaving 10 bases of the junction unmatched. The CDR3 reads CASSQGGSGRARETQYF. The CDR3 DNA reads TGTGCCAGCAGCCAAGGAGGGAGCGGGAGGGCCCGGGAGACCCAGTACTTC.

In nucleotides, the CDR3 is TGCGCCAGCAGCGACCCGACTAGCGGCCGCTACGAGCAGTACTTC. Amino acid sequence: CASSDPTSGRYEQYF. The rearrangement uses TRBV5-1 and TRBJ2-7; 9 nucleotides align to TRBD2. Germline V gene lookup returns CDR1 SGHRS and CDR2 YFSETQ. J was trimmed by 3 bases and V by 4 bases; bases with no gene match: 8. CDR3 length equals 15 residues.

The chain recombines TRBV5-1 with TRBJ2-1; tentatively, D is TRBD1 (6 bases). The CDR3 extends over 16 amino acids. With 2 bases removed from V and 0 bases from J, the gap between germline ends came to 12 bases. Germline assignment: CDR1 SGHRS and CDR2 YFSETQ. CDR3 region: CASSFEVGGSYNEQFF. The CDR3 DNA follows: TGCGCCAGCAGCTTCGAAGTAGGGGGCTCCTACAATGAGCAGTTCTTC.

This clone was recorded a few times. The gene calls are TRBV4-1 and TRBJ1-2; unclear D gene. The V and J ends lost 8 bases and 1 base respectively, with 8 bases between them. This CDR3 has 12 amino acids. Germline V CDR1 and CDR2: MGHRA, YSYEKL. DNA of the CDR3: TGCGCCAGCTATCGAAGTAACTATGGCTACACCTTC. It encodes CASYRSNYGYTF.

This chain joins TRBV5-5 and TRBJ2-5, with D perhaps assigned TRBD1 or TRBD2 (5 bases each). The V end was cut by 1 base, the J end by 2 bases, with 18 bases between. Germline assignment: CDR1 SGHKS and CDR2 YYEKEE (reference sequence). The CDR3 consists of 17 residues. CDR3 in amino acids: CASSLTWDLLRQETQYF. The CDR3, as DNA: TGTGCCAGCAGCTTGACCTGGGACCTTCTCCGACAAGAGACCCAGTACTTC.

The chain has TRBV20-1 and TRBJ2-4; D gene ambiguous. The V end was cut by 8 bases, the J end by 5 bases, with 10 bases between. Germline assignment: CDR1 DFQATT and CDR2 SNEGSKA (reference sequence). This CDR3 is built from 11 residues. CDR3 region: CSTTPQNIQYF. DNA of the CDR3: TGCAGTACGACCCCCCAAAACATTCAGTACTTC.

The chain employs TRBV5-1 and TRBJ2-1; TRBD1 or TRBD2 may be the D gene (5 bases each). Germline V gene data show CDR1 as SGHRS and CDR2 as YFSETQ. This CDR3 is 14 amino acids long. V was trimmed by 8 bases and J by 5 bases, leaving 17 bases between them. The DNA for the CDR3 is TGCGCCAGTGGGACCCCCGGGACCCACAATGAGCAGTTCTTC. Amino acid sequence: CASGTPGTHNEQFF.

V usage is TRBV29-1 and J usage is TRBJ2-5; 7 bases agree with TRBD1. J gave up 4 bases and V 2 bases, and 4 bases lay outside the gene matches. The CDR3 is 13 amino acids. Germline V CDR1 and CDR2: SQVTM, ANQGSEA. CDR3 sequence (DNA): TGCAGCGTTGAAAGACAGGGCGGAGAGACCCAGTACTTC. Residues: CSVERQGGETQYF.

This chain uses TRBV27 with TRBJ2-7, with D possibly TRBD2 on 7 matching bases. Looked up from germline, CDR1 is MNHEY and CDR2 is SMNVEV (reference sequence). The V end lost 8 bases, the J end lost 4 bases, and 15 bases lay between the germline ends. The CDR3 covers 13 residues. This CDR3 reads CASGGGRGYEQYF. The CDR3 nucleotides are TGTGCCAGCGGGGGGGGCCGTGGATACGAGCAGTACTTC.

The rearrangement uses TRBV10-1 and TRBJ2-5; 10 bases align to TRBD2. The CDR3 contains 16 residues. Trimming at V came to 2 bases and at J to 5 bases, leaving 8 bases not matched to a gene. The germline V gene has CDR1 WNHNN and CDR2 SYGVQD (reference sequence). The chain's CDR3 is CASSETSGRGWETQYF. Written as DNA, the CDR3 is TGCGCCAGCAGTGAGACAAGCGGGAGGGGGTGGGAGACCCAGTACTTC.

This chain joins TRBV15 and TRBJ2-1; 10 bases line up with TRBD2. The CDR3 is 17 amino acids. The V and J ends lost 0 bases and 5 bases, in that order; junction bases with no gene match: 7. Germline CDR1 LNHNV, CDR2 YYDKDF (reference sequence). As DNA, the CDR3 is TGTGCCACCAGCAGAGATTCCCCCACTAGCGGGGACAATGAGCAGTTCTTC. The encoded protein is CATSRDSPTSGDNEQFF.

V usage is TRBV11-2 and J usage is TRBJ2-1; possible D gene TRBD2, 6 bases. Germline CDR1 and CDR2: SGHAT and FQNNGV. This CDR3 contains 15 residues. The V end was cut by 5 bases, the J end by 5 bases, with 16 bases between. CDR3 protein: CASSLFPSGDNEQFF. The CDR3 region has the DNA TGTGCCAGCAGCCTCTTCCCTTCGGGAGACAATGAGCAGTTCTTC.

J is TRBJ2-3 and V is TRBV5-1, with 12 positions matching TRBD2. The CDR3 is 16 residues long. V dropped 0 bases and J dropped 3; count of bases not matched to a gene: 2. Germline V CDR1 and CDR2: SGHRS, YFSETQ. This chain's CDR3 is CASSLGTSGETDTQYF. The CDR3 DNA follows: TGCGCCAGCAGCTTGGGGACTAGCGGGGAAACAGATACGCAGTATTTT. Together with reference TRBV5-1 and TRBJ2-3, the CDR3 gives the full variable domain: KAGVTQTPRYLIKTRGQQVTLSCSPISGHRSVSWYQQTPGQGLQFLFEYFSETQRNKGNFPGRFSGRQFSNSRSEMNVSTLELGDSALYLCASSLGTSGETDTQYFGPGTRLTVL.

This clone has just one count. The chain recombines TRBV5-4 with TRBJ2-5; D is possibly TRBD2 (5 bases). Trimming shortened V by 3 bases and J by 5 bases, and 5 bases separated the two germline ends. Germline V gene data show CDR1 as SGHNT and CDR2 as YYREEE (reference sequence). This CDR3 has 11 residues. This CDR3 is CASSSGETQYF. For the CDR3, the DNA is TGTGCCAGCAGCTCGGGGGAGACCCAGTACTTC. The entire variable domain, with the rest obtained from reference TRBV5-4 and TRBJ2-5, is as follows: ETGVTQSPTHLIKTRGQQVTLRCSSQSGHNTVSWYQQALGQGPQFIFQYYREEENGRGNFPPRFSGLQFPNYSSELNVNALELDDSALYLCASSSGETQYFGPGTRLLVL.

This sequence joins TRBV5-4 and TRBJ2-2, with TRBD2 as a possible D gene (5 bases). Germline loops: CDR1 SGHNT, CDR2 YYREEE (reference sequence). The CDR3 is made up of 12 amino acids. V gave up 10 bases and J gave up 7 bases, with 14 bases separating them. The CDR3 coding sequence is TGTGCCGTCCGGAGGTCAAGCGGGGAGCTGTTTTTT. The encoded protein is CAVRRSSGELFF.

The J gene is TRBJ1-2, the V gene TRBV6-5, with unresolved D. This CDR3 has 13 residues. V shed 6 bases and J shed 4 bases, with 12 bases lying between them. Germline-derived CDR1 and CDR2 are MNHEY and SVGAGI. CDR3 loop: CASRPDSGYGYTF. DNA of the CDR3: TGTGCCAGCAGGCCAGATTCCGGCTATGGCTACACCTTC.

The gene calls are TRBV18 and TRBJ2-3; D not resolved. Trimming took off 3 bases at V and 2 bases at J, with 12 bases between the two ends. The CDR3 extends over 15 amino acids. Germline-derived CDR1 and CDR2 are KGHSH and LQKENI. The CDR3 coding sequence is TGTGCCAGCTCACCTAAGCTGGCGATCACAGATACGCAGTATTTT. Translated, it gives CASSPKLAITDTQYF.

Concerning this clone itself: This CDR3 is also generated by other DNA sequences in the sample. The genes are TRBV6-5 and TRBJ1-2, with D maybe TRBD1 (5 bases). There are 14 residues in the CDR3. Germline CDR1 is MNHEY and CDR2 is SVGAGI. With 6 bases removed from V and 0 bases from J, the gap between germline ends came to 11 bases. In DNA, the CDR3 is TGTGCCAGCAGGATTGACAGCGCTAACTATGGCTACACCTTC. Protein product: CASRIDSANYGYTF.

V gene TRBV30 combines with J gene TRBJ1-2; TRBD1 agrees at 7 bases. Germline trimming cut 0 bases from V and 1 base from J; bases unmatched to any gene: 8. CDR3 size: 16 residues. Germline V gives CDR1 GTSNPN, CDR2 SVGIG (reference sequence). In DNA, the CDR3 is TGTGCCTGGAGTGTATTAGGGGGCGCGTTTAACTATGGCTACACCTTC. As protein: CAWSVLGGAFNYGYTF.